The text below deals with one T cell receptor beta chain. Its antigen specificity is not known. The sample holds no much larger clone one base away, and base qualities are not on file. This specimen comes from a study of cytomegalovirus exposure and HLA in healthy donors (dated by TCRdb to 2017 to 2019). Broadly, across the study: According to an earlier analysis of around 600 of the donors, about 179 million T cells yielded over 100 million unique TCR beta sequences and less than 300 Gb of sequence data. An early release that covered several hundred HLA-typed donors contained approximately 300 gigabases of sequencing data and about 84 million unique TCR sequences. Of the 398 genotyped donors, approximately 83% fell in the genetic ancestry cluster associated with self-reported Caucasian donors. The aim of the study was to test whether cataloging public T cell receptors could identify signatures of past pathogen exposure. The study profiled the T cell repertoires of 500 to 800 subjects by immunosequencing and related them to cytomegalovirus serostatus. Along with the roughly 670-subject first cohort, a separate validation cohort of around 110 different subjects was used. To predict cytomegalovirus infection status, the study combined high-throughput TCR immunosequencing, statistical association of individual TCRs with disease status, and machine learning. To study patterns of TCR occurrence, a later analysis re-analyzed previously published TCR beta repertoires from 666 donors and added high-resolution HLA genotyping. The later analysis used no new phenotypic data to find candidate immune exposures, relying instead on TCR beta sequences and their occurrence across donors. An earlier analysis of about 620 of the donors applied high-throughput TCR beta sequencing to assess whether each TCR beta V gene segment acted as functional or pseudogenic. Donor age, sex, ethnicity and CMV serostatus were compiled alongside the repertoire data. In a later genetic analysis, genome-wide SNP genotypes for about 65% of the 666 donors were used, and that subset was treated as a discovery cohort. Every discovery cohort repertoire had been produced on one sequencing platform. Both class I and class II loci were covered by HLA typing, at four-digit resolution. Typing coverage varied by locus: roughly 629-640 donors for A, B, C, DRB1 and DQB1; approximately 560 for DQA1; over 600 for DPA1; approximately 450 for DPB1. Roughly 5 DR-DQ haplotypes were handled as single units for association and clustering, since linkage in the cohort was strong. Across about 370 genotyped donors of the cohort, an average of about 240,000 unique TCR beta nucleotide sequences per donor were sequenced, and around 19% of those sequences were non-productive.

Based on the germline V gene, the CDR1 and CDR2 sequences are SGHVS and FNYEAQ. The CDR3 starts with the cysteine, ends with the phenylalanine, and has 14 residues. Just CDR3 DNA is preserved here, 42 bases in frame from base 1. V ends up 5 bases short and J 1 base short, with an unmatched junction base count of 5. The cohort was made up of around 720 healthy bone marrow donors. Cohort members were all nominally healthy when sampled, although unrecorded immune exposures were likely present. The donor tested CMV seronegative, placing the donor among the 350 or so seronegative members of the cohort. Each donor provided a peripheral blood sample, and peripheral blood mononuclear cells were used for TCR beta sequencing. Genomic DNA was extracted from the blood cell samples with the Qiagen DNeasy Blood Extraction Kit. The library was prepared using the immunoSEQ multiplex PCR assay. The multiplex PCR relied on a mix of 60 forward primers for TCR Vbeta segments and 13 reverse primers for TCR Jbeta segments. Amplification of the CDR3 region of rearranged TCR beta genes was performed with a multiplex PCR assay on genomic DNA. The Illumina HiSeq System was used to sequence the amplified TCR beta libraries as 87-base-pair reads. The published analysis was carried out like this. Across the 500 to 850 repertoires, a later analysis counted 75 million to 90 million unique TCR beta chains, roughly 11 million of which were shared by at least two donors. Raw reads were error-corrected and collapsed into unique sequences with a nearest-neighbor algorithm that merged closely related sequences to remove PCR and sequencing errors. Alignment of CDR3 sequences to IMGT reference sequences was used to assign V, D and J gene segments. For a sequence to be retained, at least a six-nucleotide match to both a V gene segment and a J gene segment was required. A rearrangement counted as productive if the CDR3 had no stop codons and remained in frame with V and J, and every other rearrangement counted as non-productive. CDR3 was defined by IMGT convention, running from the second conserved V-encoded cysteine to the conserved J-encoded phenylalanine. In an earlier analysis of roughly 610 of the donors, sequences lacking an unambiguous match to a single V gene segment were excluded. An earlier analysis of several hundred of the donors called V segments functional above 56.7% productive rearrangements and segregating when the between-donor standard deviation exceeded 5%. A statistical classification framework was developed to diagnose cytomegalovirus status using the catalog of TCR beta chain sequences. V and J gene assignment, in a later analysis, came from comparing TCR nucleotide sequences with IMGT/GENE-DB human TR gene sequences. In a later analysis, CDR3 sequences and most-parsimonious VDJ recombination scenarios were assigned using the TCRdist pipeline. In a later analysis, each TCR beta chain was defined by its CDR3 amino acid sequence together with its V-gene family, and reads lacking a unique V-gene family were excluded. To address suspected cross-contamination and a sequencing artifact, a later analysis removed several hundred highly shared, low-generation-probability nucleotide sequences. In a later analysis, a clonal expansion index for each public chain was calculated from normalized within-repertoire ranks of inferred template counts. In a later analysis, generation probabilities were computed using a VDJ recombination model fitted to out-of-frame rearrangements, and the results were checked against IGoR. In a later analysis, TCR-TCR, TCR-HLA and TCR-CMV co-occurrence was scored with hypergeometric tests, and a repertoire-size bias correction was applied to TCR pairs. False discovery rates were estimated in a later analysis by permuting HLA or CMV assignments 20 times. In a later analysis, co-occurring TCRs were grouped with DBSCAN, and TCRdist sequence similarity was added when clustering was performed within HLA-allele-positive subsets. For co-occurrence clustering, repertoires with fewer than 30,000 or more than 120,000 public chains were excluded, along with 5 or 6 repertoires with anomalous nucleotide sharing. As stored in TCRdb, this immuneACCESS dataset retains in-frame rearrangements with V and J assigned. A fraction of the clones does not appear; measured against another copy, unresolved V genes explain less than half of the discrepancy, and the remainder lacks a known reason. V and J calls and clone size are copied from that table; D and trimming were computed from the DNA. This sample comprises roughly 240,000 clones, around 80% of them detected only once. The top ten constitute about 0.47% of the sample.

Results and caveats for the whole study, not just this receptor: An association between a missense DCLRE1C variant and V-gene and J-gene trimming of TCR beta chains was found in a later genetic analysis and replicated in an independent cohort. While some public TCRs were present in many individuals, most TCR sequences turned up only very rarely across donors. The study gave a list of some 150 TCR beta chains associated with cytomegalovirus. Only TCR beta chains were sequenced in this cohort, and the absence of alpha or paired-chain data limited detectable features. For the cohort, immune exposure information was limited to CMV serostatus. In a later analysis, 16,951 TCR beta sequences were associated with specific HLA alleles at a false discovery rate of 0.05. Most CMV-associated TCR beta chains appeared to be HLA-restricted in a later analysis, and the HLA associations seemed to be driven largely by CMV exposure. Because the 87-base-pair reads could not distinguish some IMGT-functional V segments, including TRBV6-2 and TRBV6-3, those segments were excluded. The presence/absence analyses assumed that sequencing depth was roughly uniform across donors, and that assumption may not be true. In a later analysis, TCR association rates were found to vary across HLA loci, with the most associated TCRs seen for DRB1 alleles and the fewest for HLA-C alleles. The earlier analysis of nearly 600 of the donors excluded 15 to 20 rarely observed V segments, including chromosome 9 orphons, because counts were too low. It was suggested by the authors that the approach could potentially be generalized to other disease states and immunological phenotypes. A group of highly shared sequence variants was considered likely to be a technical artifact of the sequencing pipeline. Linkage disequilibrium might explain the correlated functional status among segregating V segments, but an unknown experimental factor could not be ruled out. Assigning TCR associations to individual alleles was difficult when HLA alleles, especially DR and DQ, strongly co-occurred. Because HLA typing was unavailable for some donors at each locus, only the typed subset was used in association tests. According to a later analysis, parvovirus B19, influenza, CMV and Epstein-Barr virus appeared linked to several top co-occurrence clusters. Compared with the approximately 600-donor mean, donors in an Asian-associated ancestry cluster had fewer N-insertions in productive TCRs, according to a later genetic analysis. Three of the identified cytomegalovirus-associated TCR beta chains were confirmed in vitro to be specific for cytomegalovirus antigens. A further reported finding was that TCR beta sequences accurately predicted the HLA-A and HLA-B alleles for most subjects in the first cohort. Compared with equally common non-associated chains, HLA-associated TCR beta chains in a later analysis were more clonally expanded and had lower generation probabilities. The classifier was reported to diagnose cytomegalovirus status with high specificity and sensitivity in both the original and validation cohorts. In an earlier analysis of 587 of the donors, most TCR beta V segments appeared in productive rearrangements about 87% or about 30% of the time, broadly matching IMGT annotations.

The chain is encoded by TRBV7-6 joined to TRBJ2-7; TRBD1 lines up with 7 middle nucleotides. The specimen was PBMCs. This TCR came from a boy aged 5 to 17 in good health and CMV-seronegative. The CDR3 loop reads CASSPGQASYEQYF. The nucleotide sequence reads TGTGCCAGCAGCCCTGGACAGGCGTCCTACGAGCAGTACTTC.